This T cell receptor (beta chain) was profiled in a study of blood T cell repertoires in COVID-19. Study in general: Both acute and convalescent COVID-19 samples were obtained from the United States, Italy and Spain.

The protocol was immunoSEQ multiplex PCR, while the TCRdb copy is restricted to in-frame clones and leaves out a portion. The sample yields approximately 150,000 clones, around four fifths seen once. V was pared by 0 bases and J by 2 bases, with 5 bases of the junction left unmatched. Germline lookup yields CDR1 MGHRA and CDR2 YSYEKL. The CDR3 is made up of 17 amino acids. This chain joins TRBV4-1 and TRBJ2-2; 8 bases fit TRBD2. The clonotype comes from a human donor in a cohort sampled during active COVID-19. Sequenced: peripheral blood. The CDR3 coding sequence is TGCGCCAGCAGCCAAGAGCGGGTAGCGGGAAACACCGGGGAGCTGTTTTTT. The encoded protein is CASSQERVAGNTGELFF.